The 12 T cell receptor beta chains given below trace back to one sample, sequenced in a study of resident and recirculating memory T cells in vitiligo. Here immunoSEQ multiplex PCR was the method, and the copy in TCRdb shows in-frame clones only, minus some. The sample yields tens of thousands of clones, around 92% seen once. Sequencing input: blood. These receptors all come from a male donor with vitiligo.

The chain uses TRBV7-3 and TRBJ2-3; no reliable D call. The V gene lost 5 bases and the J gene lost 3 bases, with 9 bases spanning the gap. From germline, CDR1 is SGHTA and CDR2 FQGTGA. CDR3 length equals 13 residues. This CDR3 is CASSLIRTDTQYF. CDR3 DNA: TGTGCCAGCAGCCTCATTAGAACAGATACGCAGTATTTT. Based on the CDR3 plus reference TRBV7-3 and TRBJ2-3, the full variable domain is GAGVSQTPSNKVTEKGKYVELRCDPISGHTALYWYRQSLGQGPEFLIYFQGTGAADDSGLPNDRFFAVRPEGSVSTLKIQRTERGDSAVYLCASSLIRTDTQYFGPGTRLTVL.

V usage is TRBV6-5 and J usage is TRBJ2-7, with TRBD1 matching 7 bases. With V trimmed by 6 bases and J by 2 bases, 10 bases remained unmatched. The germline V gene encodes CDR1 MNHEY and CDR2 SVGAGI. This CDR3 contains 15 residues. This CDR3 reads CASSDPWDRPYEQYF. For the CDR3, the DNA is TGTGCCAGCAGCGACCCCTGGGACAGACCCTACGAGCAGTACTTC.

The CDR3, as DNA: TGTGCCAGCAGCTTAGATACAGGGGGCTTCAATGAGCAGTTCTTC. It yields the protein CASSLDTGGFNEQFF. The V and J genes are TRBV7-3 and TRBJ2-1, with 9 bases that match TRBD1. Trimming removed 2 bases from V and 6 bases from J; junction bases left unmatched: 5. CDR3 length: 15 amino acids. Germline CDR1 is SGHTA and CDR2 is FQGTGA.

V is TRBV11-2 and J is TRBJ2-1, with D perhaps matching TRBD1 (5 bases). Deletions cut 3 bases from V and 8 bases from J, with 17 bases between. CDR1 and CDR2 (germline): SGHAT, FQNNGV. This CDR3 region has 15 residues. The CDR3 spells CASSFTTGAGDEQFF. CDR3 DNA: TGTGCCAGCAGCTTCACCACTGGGGCTGGGGATGAGCAGTTCTTC.

The V call is TRBV4-1, the J call TRBJ1-4; D not certain. This CDR3 has 16 amino acids. With 2 bases removed from V and 10 bases from J, the gap between germline ends came to 20 bases. Germline CDR1 and CDR2: MGHRA and YSYEKL. CDR3 in DNA: TGCGCCAGCAGCCAACCCTTAGGAGGGCGTGAGAGAAAACTGTTTTTT. Its protein product is CASSQPLGGRERKLFF.

V and J are TRBV30 and TRBJ2-3, with 7 bases fitting TRBD1. Germline lookup yields CDR1 GTSNPN and CDR2 SVGIG (reference sequence). With V trimmed by 2 bases and J by 5 bases, 19 bases remained unmatched. This CDR3 region has 18 residues. This CDR3 is CAWSTLWRQGVLGDTQYF. CDR3 sequence (DNA): TGTGCCTGGAGTACCCTTTGGCGGCAGGGGGTATTAGGAGATACGCAGTATTTT.

This chain connects TRBV5-5 to TRBJ2-2, with unresolved D. The CDR3 contains 13 residues. V was pared by 2 bases and J by 3 bases, with 5 bases between. Germline CDR1 reads SGHKS; CDR2 reads YYEKEE (reference sequence). The CDR3 region is CASSFRDTGELFF. The CDR3 bases are TGTGCCAGCAGCTTCCGGGACACCGGGGAGCTGTTTTTT.

The genes are TRBV4-1 and TRBJ2-3; D call uncertain. Germline CDR1 reads MGHRA; CDR2 reads YSYEKL. The CDR3 sequence is 14 residues long. V was clipped by 0 bases and J by 12 bases, with 16 bases between them. The CDR3 DNA follows: TGCGCCAGCAGCCAAGATGCCACTACCAGAATACAGTATTTT. The encoded protein is CASSQDATTRIQYF.

The chain joins TRBV28 to TRBJ2-1; 7 positions match TRBD2. In germline, CDR1 is MDHEN, CDR2 SYDVKM. V dropped 6 bases and J dropped 4; count of bases not matched to a gene: 3. This CDR3 contains 13 residues. CDR3 in amino acids: CASRGGVYNEQFF. The CDR3 DNA reads TGTGCCAGCAGGGGGGGGGTTTACAATGAGCAGTTCTTC.

J is TRBJ1-3 and V is TRBV18; D possibly corresponds to TRBD1 (5 bases). Trimming removed 8 bases at V and 1 base at J, with 15 bases between. The CDR3 extends over 15 amino acids. CDR1 and CDR2 (germline): KGHSH, LQKENI. The CDR3 bases are TGTGCCAGCCGCTGGGGACTTACGTCTGGAAACACCATATATTTT. Translating gives CASRWGLTSGNTIYF.

The V call is TRBV28, the J call TRBJ2-5; 16 bases align to TRBD2. Trimming removed 3 bases from V and 4 bases from J; junction bases left unmatched: 14. CDR3 length: 20 amino acids. CDR1 is MDHEN and CDR2 is SYDVKM in the germline V gene. The DNA of the CDR3 is TGTGCCAGCAGTTTCGTGGGGGGACTAGCGGGAGGGTTCTCGGGAGAGACCCAGTACTTC. The encoded protein is CASSFVGGLAGGFSGETQYF.

The chain combines TRBV4-1 with TRBJ2-5; 14 nucleotides align to TRBD2. J lost 5 bases, V lost 3 bases, and 5 bases had no gene match. Germline V gene sequence: CDR1 MGHRA, CDR2 YSYEKL. The CDR3 loop spans 16 amino acids. The CDR3 sequence is CASSQGLAGVMETQYF. DNA of the CDR3: TGCGCCAGCAGCCAGGGACTAGCGGGAGTTATGGAGACCCAGTACTTC.